This T cell receptor beta chain was profiled in a study of CD8+CD57+ T cells in acquired aplastic anemia. The study's findings and limits: Patient and control CD8+ Simpson's diversity was not significantly different.

At least ten counts were recorded for this clonotype. Its specificity is unknown. Genomic DNA constituted the template upon which TCR beta VDJ and CDR3 profiling was performed. TCRdb fed the reads into MiXCR, producing one record per CDR3 protein. The table records around 200,000 distinct CDR3 sequences, 61% of them present only once. Material: sorted CD4+, CD8+, or CD8+CD57+ T cells (not recorded which) from PBMCs. This TCR was recovered from a human donor in good health.

This CDR3 is CASSWTGRYEQYF. CDR3 nucleotide sequence: TGTGCCAGTAGCTGGACAGGGCGGTACGAGCAGTACTTC. V gene TRBV19 combines with J gene TRBJ2-7, with 8 bases aligning to TRBD1. Germline V lookup: CDR1 LNHDA, CDR2 SQIVND (reference sequence). V shed 6 bases and J 4 bases; nucleotides not matched to a gene: 5. The CDR3 is 13 residues long.